The entry below describes one TCR beta chain. Here immunoSEQ multiplex PCR was the method, and the copy in TCRdb shows in-frame clones only, minus some. The table includes nearly 80,000 clones, around 96% detected once. The sample comes from a study of technical replicates of blood from a few donors. Looked up from germline, CDR1 is SNHLY and CDR2 is FYNNEI. The CDR3 runs 15 residues. Germline trimming cut 8 bases from V and 4 bases from J; bases unmatched to any gene: 9. The sequence derives from a human donor in good health. This chain links TRBV2 with TRBJ2-3; 10 bases match TRBD2. The sequenced material came from T cells isolated from PBMCs. The CDR3 region has the DNA TGTGCCAGCGATCTTCTAGCGGGAGTGGCAGATACGCAGTATTTT. This gives the protein CASDLLAGVADTQYF.